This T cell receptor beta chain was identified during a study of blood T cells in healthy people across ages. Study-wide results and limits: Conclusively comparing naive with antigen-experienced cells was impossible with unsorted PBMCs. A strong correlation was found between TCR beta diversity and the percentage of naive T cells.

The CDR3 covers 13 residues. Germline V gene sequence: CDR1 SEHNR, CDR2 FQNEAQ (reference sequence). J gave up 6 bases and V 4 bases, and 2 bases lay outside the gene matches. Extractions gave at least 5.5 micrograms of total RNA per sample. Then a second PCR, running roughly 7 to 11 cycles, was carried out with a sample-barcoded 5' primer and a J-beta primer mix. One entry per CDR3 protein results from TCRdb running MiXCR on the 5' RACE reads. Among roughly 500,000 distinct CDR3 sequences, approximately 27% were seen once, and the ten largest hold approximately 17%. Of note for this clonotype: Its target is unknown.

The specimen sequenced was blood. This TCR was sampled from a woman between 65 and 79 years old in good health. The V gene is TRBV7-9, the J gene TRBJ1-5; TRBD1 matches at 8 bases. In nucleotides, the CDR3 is TGTGCCAGCAGCTCAGGGGGCAGTCAGCCCCAGCATTTT. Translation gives CASSSGGSQPQHF. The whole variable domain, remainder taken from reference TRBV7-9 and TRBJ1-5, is DTGVSQNPRHKITKRGQNVTFRCDPISEHNRLYWYRQTLGQGPEFLTYFQNEAQLEKSRLLSDRFSAERPKGSFSTLEIQRTEQGDSAMYLCASSSGGSQPQHFGDGTRLSIL.